These T cell receptor beta chains were read from a single sample in a study of T cell repertoires and Cas9 in healthy adults. Method: immunoSEQ multiplex PCR; TCRdb's copy keeps in-frame clones and lacks some. The sample lists tens of thousands of clones; about 90% were seen once. The sample taken for sequencing was CD4+ effector T cells (CD127+, CD25-, CD137-, CD154-) from PBMCs; culture status not recorded. The receptors were sampled from a human donor in good health. CDR3s include the opening cysteine and the closing phenylalanine or tryptophan. D genes are given only for firm matches. The listing skips clone size in some rows; elsewhere it reads once, few, many or a size class.

d_call j_call v_call clone_size cdr3_nt cdr3_aa
NA TRBJ1-1 TRBV28 NA TGTGCCAGCAGTTTACCCCCCCTGAACACTGAAGCTTTCTTT CASSLPPLNTEAFF
TRBD1 TRBJ2-5 TRBV2 NA TGTGCCAGTCAGGGGCAGGGGGCCCCTGGGGAGACCCAGTACTTC CASQGQGAPGETQYF
TRBD1 TRBJ1-5 TRBV5-4 NA TGTGCCAGCAGCCTCGACAGGGATCAGCCCCAGCATTTT CASSLDRDQPQHF
NA TRBJ2-3 TRBV28 NA TGTGCCAGCAGTTTCACCACGACAGATACGCAGTATTTT CASSFTTTDTQYF
TRBD1 TRBJ2-7 TRBV27 NA TGTGCCAGCAGTTTAGGACAGGGAAATTCCTACGAGCAGTACTTC CASSLGQGNSYEQYF
TRBD1 TRBJ2-7 TRBV10-3 NA TGTGCCATCAGTGGGGGACAGGGCAAAGAGCAGTACTTC CAISGGQGKEQYF
TRBD1 TRBJ1-2 TRBV7-8 NA TGTGCCAGCAGCCAGACAGGGGCCGGCTATGGCTACACCTTC CASSQTGAGYGYTF
NA TRBJ2-1 TRBV6-6 NA TGTGCCAGCAGTTATAGAGGGCAGGGGATTAATGAGCAGTTCTTC CASSYRGQGINEQFF
NA TRBJ1-1 TRBV6-6 NA TGTGCCAGCATTGGACCGAAGAACACTGAAGCTTTCTTT CASIGPKNTEAFF
NA TRBJ1-1 TRBV6-6 once TGTGCCAGCAGTTTGGGTTATGAAGCTTTCTTT CASSLGYEAFF
NA TRBJ2-3 TRBV5-1 NA TGCGCCAGCAGCTTGGGCACCACAGATACGCAGTATTTT CASSLGTTDTQYF
TRBD2 TRBJ2-1 TRBV27 NA TGTGTTAGCGGGGGCCTGTACAATGAGCAGTTCTTC CVSGGLYNEQFF
TRBD1 TRBJ2-1 TRBV5-4 NA TGTGCCAGCAGCTCACGGGACAGGGGGATTGAGCAGTTCTTC CASSSRDRGIEQFF
NA TRBJ1-6 TRBV27 once TGTGCCAGCAGTCCCCAAGGACAGCCGAATTCACCCCTCCACTTT CASSPQGQPNSPLHF
NA TRBJ1-1 TRBV11-3 NA TGTGCCAGCAGCTTAGAGACGGAGAACACTGAAGCTTTCTTT CASSLETENTEAFF
NA TRBJ1-6 TRBV6-5 NA TGTGCCAGCAGCCCACGGACAGACTATAATTCACCCCTCCACTTT CASSPRTDYNSPLHF
NA TRBJ2-2 TRBV6-5 NA TGTGCCAGCAGTTACCAGGGACTCCGGGCCGGGGAGCTGTTTTTT CASSYQGLRAGELFF
NA TRBJ1-2 TRBV19 NA TGTGCCAGTACGGAACAGGAGGGAGGGTATGGCTACACCTTC CASTEQEGGYGYTF
TRBD1 TRBJ2-2 TRBV27 NA TGTGCCAGCCGACAGGGATTTCAGGCCGGGGAGCTGTTTTTT CASRQGFQAGELFF
NA TRBJ1-2 TRBV15 once TGTGCCACCAGCAGAGATAAGTTCGTTAACTATGGCTACACCTTC CATSRDKFVNYGYTF
TRBD2 TRBJ2-2 TRBV7-2 NA TGTGCCAGCAGCCCGGAAGCGCCGACTAGCGGGGCGAACACCGGGGAGCTGTTTTTT CASSPEAPTSGANTGELFF
NA TRBJ1-4 TRBV28 NA TGTGCCAGCAGATCGGCTGGGGCAAAAGGAGAAAAACTGTTTTTT CASRSAGAKGEKLFF
TRBD1 TRBJ2-2 TRBV5-1 NA TGCGCCAGCAGCGGGGGACAGCTCCCCGGAGGCACCGGGGAGCTGTTTTTT CASSGGQLPGGTGELFF
NA TRBJ2-7 TRBV7-2 NA TGTGCCAGCAGCCAAATACAGGGCTACGAGCAGTACTTC CASSQIQGYEQYF